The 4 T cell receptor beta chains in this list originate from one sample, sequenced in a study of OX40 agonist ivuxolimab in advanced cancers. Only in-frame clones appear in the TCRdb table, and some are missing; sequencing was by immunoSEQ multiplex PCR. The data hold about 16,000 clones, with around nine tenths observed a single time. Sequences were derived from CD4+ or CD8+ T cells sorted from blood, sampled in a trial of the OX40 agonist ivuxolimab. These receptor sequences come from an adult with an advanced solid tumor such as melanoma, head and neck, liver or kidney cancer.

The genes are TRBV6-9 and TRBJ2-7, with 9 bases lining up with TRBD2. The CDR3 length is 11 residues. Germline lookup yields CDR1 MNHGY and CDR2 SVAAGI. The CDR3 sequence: CAAGGGYEQYF. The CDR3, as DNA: TGTGCGGCGGGAGGGGGGTACGAGCAGTACTTC.

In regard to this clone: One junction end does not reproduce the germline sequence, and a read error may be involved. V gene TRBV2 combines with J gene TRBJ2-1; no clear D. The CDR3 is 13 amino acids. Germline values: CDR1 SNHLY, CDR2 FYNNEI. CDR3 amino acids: CASSQDFHNEQFF. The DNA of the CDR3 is TGCGCCAGCAGCCAAGATTTTCATAATGAGCAGTTCTTC.

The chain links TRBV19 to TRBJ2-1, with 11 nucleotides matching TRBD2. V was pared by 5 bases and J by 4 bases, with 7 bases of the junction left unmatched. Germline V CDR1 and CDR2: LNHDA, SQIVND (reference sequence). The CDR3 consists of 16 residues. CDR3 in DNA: TGTGCCAGTAGTTCCCTAGCGGGAGGCCATTACAATGAGCAGTTCTTC. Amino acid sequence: CASSSLAGGHYNEQFF.

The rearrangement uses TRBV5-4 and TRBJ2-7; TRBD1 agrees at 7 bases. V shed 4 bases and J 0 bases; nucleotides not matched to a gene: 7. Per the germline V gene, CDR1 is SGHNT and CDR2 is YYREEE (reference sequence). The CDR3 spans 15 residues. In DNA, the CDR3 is TGTGCCAGCAGCCTGGACGGACAGGACTCCTACGAGCAGTACTTC. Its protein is CASSLDGQDSYEQYF.